Listed here are 8 T cell receptor beta chains from one sample, sequenced in a study of breast tumors, draining lymph nodes, adjacent tissues. TCRdb reanalysed the multiplex PCR reads using MiXCR and keeps one entry per CDR3 protein. The data hold about 15,000 distinct CDR3 sequences, with around 57% observed a single time. The sample was tumor-adjacent breast tissue. These receptors were taken from a female donor with breast cancer. Some clones in this sample may be carry-over from other donors' samples.

This clonotype has at least ten counts. The chain employs TRBV20-1 and TRBJ2-5, with a possible D match to TRBD2 (6 bases). V was cut by 0 bases and J by 4 bases, with 12 bases left in between. Germline CDR1 reads DFQATT; CDR2 reads SNEGSKA (reference sequence). The CDR3 sequence is 14 residues long. The CDR3, as DNA: TGCAGTGCTAGAGATTACGGGGGAGGAGAGACCCAGTACTTC. The encoded protein is CSARDYGGGETQYF.

The chain employs TRBV29-1 and TRBJ1-5, with D possibly TRBD1 on 6 matching bases. Germline V gene data show CDR1 as SQVTM and CDR2 as ANQGSEA. This CDR3 has 14 amino acids. V was clipped by 6 bases and J by 6 bases, with 18 bases between them. CDR3 DNA sequence: TGCAGCGTGGTCACGGGGGGCGCGGGTCAGCCCCAGCATTTT. Its protein product is CSVVTGGAGQPQHF.

With respect to this clonotype: One end of the junction varies from germline; a read error may be responsible. The J gene is TRBJ1-6, the V gene TRBV20-1, with D unresolved. Looked up from germline, CDR1 is DFQATT and CDR2 is SNEGSKA (reference sequence). CDR3 length: 12 residues. The CDR3 bases are TGCAGTGCTAGAGCGGCGAATTCACCCCCCCACTTT. This sequence encodes CSARAANSPPHF.

This clonotype was found many times. The J gene is TRBJ1-5, the V gene TRBV19, with TRBD1 as a possible D gene (5 bases). Germline V lookup: CDR1 LNHDA, CDR2 SQIVND (reference sequence). This CDR3 region has 16 residues. V lost 4 bases to trimming and J lost 0 bases, with 13 bases between them. CDR3 sequence reads: CASSTGQENSNQPQHF. For the CDR3, the DNA is TGTGCCAGTAGTACGGGGCAGGAGAATAGCAATCAGCCCCAGCATTTT.

This clonotype has a count of ten or more. A clone one base away is much larger, so this may be a read error. V is TRBV19 and J is TRBJ2-3; maybe TRBD2 (5 bases). Germline V gene sequence: CDR1 LNHDA, CDR2 SQIVND (reference sequence). V was clipped by 3 bases and J by 10 bases, with 17 bases between them. There are 14 residues in the CDR3. DNA of the CDR3: TGTGCCAGTAGTATCTCGACGGAGGTTGATGCGCAGTATTTT. It codes for CASSISTEVDAQYF.

The chain joins TRBV20-1 to TRBJ2-1, with TRBD2 matching 11 bases. Trimming removed 6 bases from V and 8 bases from J; junction bases left unmatched: 12. Germline V gives CDR1 DFQATT, CDR2 SNEGSKA (reference sequence). This CDR3 has 15 residues. The DNA for the CDR3 is TGCAGTGCCGATGTCCTAGCGGGAGGAGCTGATGAGCAGTTCTTC. This gives the protein CSADVLAGGADEQFF.

The chain has TRBV5-1 and TRBJ2-1; possibly TRBD1 for D (6 bases). Trimming took off 2 bases at V and 8 bases at J, with 14 bases between the two ends. Per the germline V gene, CDR1 is SGHRS and CDR2 is YFSETQ. The CDR3 runs 14 residues. The CDR3 here is CASSLEPGDHEQFF. The CDR3 nucleotides are TGCGCCAGCAGCTTAGAACCAGGGGACCATGAGCAGTTCTTC.

This chain uses TRBV10-3 with TRBJ2-7; tentative D call: TRBD2 (6 bases). This CDR3 region has 17 residues. Germline-derived CDR1 and CDR2 are ENHRY and SYGVKD. V lost 5 bases, J lost 0 bases, and 20 bases lay in between. CDR3 residues: CAISPAGAGQSSYEQYF. In DNA form, the CDR3 reads TGTGCCATCAGTCCAGCAGGAGCGGGCCAAAGCTCCTACGAGCAGTACTTC.